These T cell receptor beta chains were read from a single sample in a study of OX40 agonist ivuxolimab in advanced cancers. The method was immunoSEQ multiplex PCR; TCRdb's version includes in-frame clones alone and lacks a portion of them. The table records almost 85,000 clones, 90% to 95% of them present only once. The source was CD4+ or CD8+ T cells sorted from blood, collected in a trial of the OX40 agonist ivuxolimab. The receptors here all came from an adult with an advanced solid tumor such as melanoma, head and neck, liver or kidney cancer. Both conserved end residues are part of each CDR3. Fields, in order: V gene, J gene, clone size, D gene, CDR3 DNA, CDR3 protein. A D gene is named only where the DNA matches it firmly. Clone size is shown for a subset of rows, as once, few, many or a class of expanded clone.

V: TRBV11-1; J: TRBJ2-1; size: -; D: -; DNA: TGTGCCAGCAGGGATAGCGGATCCTACAATGAGCAGTTCTTC; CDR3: CASRDSGSYNEQFF
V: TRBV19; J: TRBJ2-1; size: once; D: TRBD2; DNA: TGTGCCAGTAGGGGACTATCCTACAATGAGCAGTTCTTC; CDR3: CASRGLSYNEQFF
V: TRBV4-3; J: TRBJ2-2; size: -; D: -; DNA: TGCGCCAGCAGCCTGGGGGAGCTGTTTTTT; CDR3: CASSLGELFF
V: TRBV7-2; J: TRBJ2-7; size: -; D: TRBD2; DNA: TGTGCCAGCAGCTTGTCTGAGTCTGGGGGGAGGGCCTTTTACGAGCAGTACTTC; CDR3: CASSLSESGGRAFYEQYF
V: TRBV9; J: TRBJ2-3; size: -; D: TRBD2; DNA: TGTGCCAGCAGCGGTAGCGGGAGCGTGACAGATACGCAGTATTTT; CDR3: CASSGSGSVTDTQYF
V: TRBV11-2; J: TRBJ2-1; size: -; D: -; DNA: TGTGCCAGCAGCTCCCACTCCAGTGAGCAGTTCTTC; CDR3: CASSSHSSEQFF
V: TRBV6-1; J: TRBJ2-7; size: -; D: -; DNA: TGTGCCAGCAGTGAATATGAGGTCGGTCCATTGCAGTACTTC; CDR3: CASSEYEVGPLQYF
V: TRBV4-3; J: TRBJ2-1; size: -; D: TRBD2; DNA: TGCGCCAGCAGCCCCGGGACTAGCGGGAGTTCCTACAATGAGCAGTTCTTC; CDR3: CASSPGTSGSSYNEQFF
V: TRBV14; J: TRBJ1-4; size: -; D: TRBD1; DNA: TGTGCCAGCAGCCCACAGGGGATGAACGAAAAACTGTTTTTT; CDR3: CASSPQGMNEKLFF
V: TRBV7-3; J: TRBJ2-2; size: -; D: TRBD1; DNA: TGTGCCAGCAGCTTCCCAGACAGGGGGATAAACACCGGGGAGCTGTTTTTT; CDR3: CASSFPDRGINTGELFF
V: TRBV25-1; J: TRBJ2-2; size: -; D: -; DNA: TGTGCCAGCAGTGATAGACGAGACCCGTGGCTGTTTTTT; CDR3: CASSDRRDPWLFF
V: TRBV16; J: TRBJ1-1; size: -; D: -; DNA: TGTGCCAGCAGCCAATCTACAGGTTGGACTGAAGCTTTCTTT; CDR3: CASSQSTGWTEAFF
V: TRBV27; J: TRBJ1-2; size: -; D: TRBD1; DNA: TGTGCCAGCAGTTCCACCGAGGGACAGGTCAGTTGGGGCTACACCTTC; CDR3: CASSSTEGQVSWGYTF
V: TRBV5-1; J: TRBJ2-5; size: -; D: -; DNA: TGCGCCAGCAGCTTGGCCTGGGCCCAGGAGACCCAGTACTTC; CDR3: CASSLAWAQETQYF
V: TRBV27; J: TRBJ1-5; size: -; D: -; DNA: TGTGCCAGCAGTTTCCCTAATCAGCCCCAGCATTTT; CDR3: CASSFPNQPQHF
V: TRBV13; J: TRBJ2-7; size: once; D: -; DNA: TGTGCCAGCAGCCCTGGGATATCACCCTACGAGCAGTACTTC; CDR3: CASSPGISPYEQYF
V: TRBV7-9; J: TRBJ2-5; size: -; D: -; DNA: TGTGCCAGCAGCTTTGCTTTAGCGCAAGAGACCCAGTACTTC; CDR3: CASSFALAQETQYF
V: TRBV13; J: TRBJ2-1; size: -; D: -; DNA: TGTGCCAGCAGCTTAGGCCTAACCGGGGAGTGGGGTCCGGCCTTCAATGAGCAGTTCTTC; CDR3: CASSLGLTGEWGPAFNEQFF
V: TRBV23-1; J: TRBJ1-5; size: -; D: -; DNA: TGCGCCAGCAGTCGAACAGGGTTGGTTCAGCCCCAGCATTTT; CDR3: CASSRTGLVQPQHF
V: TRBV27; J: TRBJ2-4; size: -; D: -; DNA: TGTGCCAGCAGTCCTCTCGTGGGGGGAAACATTCAGTACTTC; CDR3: CASSPLVGGNIQYF
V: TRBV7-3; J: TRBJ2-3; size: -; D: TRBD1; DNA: TGTGCCAGCAGCCTGGGACAGGGGGCGTCAGATACGCAGTATTTT; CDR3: CASSLGQGASDTQYF
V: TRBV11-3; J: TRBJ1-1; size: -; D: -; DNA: TGTGCCAGCAGCTTAGCGGGGAACTCGAACACTGAAGCTTTCTTT; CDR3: CASSLAGNSNTEAFF
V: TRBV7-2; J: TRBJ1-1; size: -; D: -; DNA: TGTGCCAGCAGCCTTATACAGGGCATGAACACTGAAGCTTTCTTT; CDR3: CASSLIQGMNTEAFF
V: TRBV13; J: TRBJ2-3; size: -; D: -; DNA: TGTGCCAGCAGCTTGAGGGATACAGATACGCAGTATTTT; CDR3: CASSLRDTDTQYF
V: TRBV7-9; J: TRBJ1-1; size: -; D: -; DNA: TGTGCCAGCAGCTTCCTCGGGGGGCGCGGGGCTGAAGCTTTCTTT; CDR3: CASSFLGGRGAEAFF
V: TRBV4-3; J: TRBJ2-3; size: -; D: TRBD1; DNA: TGCGCCAGCAGCCTGCGAGGGACAGGGGGCTGGAGGGATACGCAGTATTTT; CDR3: CASSLRGTGGWRDTQYF
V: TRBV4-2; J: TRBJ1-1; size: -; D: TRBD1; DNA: TGTGCCAGCAGCTTGGGTACAGGGGGGTTCACTGAAGCTTTCTTT; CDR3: CASSLGTGGFTEAFF
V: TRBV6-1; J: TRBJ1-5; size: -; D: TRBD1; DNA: TGTGCCAGCAGTGAAGTGACAGGGGGCAGTTACCGTCAGCCCCAGCATTTT; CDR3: CASSEVTGGSYRQPQHF
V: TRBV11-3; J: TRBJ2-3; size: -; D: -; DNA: TGTGCCAGCAGCTCTTTGACAGACACAGATACGCAGTATTTT; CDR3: CASSSLTDTDTQYF
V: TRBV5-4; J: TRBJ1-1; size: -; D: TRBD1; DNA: TGTGCCAGCAGCTTACAGGGGGCAGCTGAAGCTTTCTTT; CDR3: CASSLQGAAEAFF
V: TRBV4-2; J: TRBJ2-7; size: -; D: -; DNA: TGTGCCAGCAGCCGAGAACCCTATGATAGCGGCTCTCCTGGCGAGCAGTACTTC; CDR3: CASSREPYDSGSPGEQYF
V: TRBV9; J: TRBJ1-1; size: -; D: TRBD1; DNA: TGTGCCAGCAGCGAGACAGGGGAATACACTGAAGCTTTCTTT; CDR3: CASSETGEYTEAFF
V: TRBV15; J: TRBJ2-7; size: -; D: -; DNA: TGTGCCACCAGCAGAGATCTGGCCGGGACCTACGAGCAGTACTTC; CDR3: CATSRDLAGTYEQYF
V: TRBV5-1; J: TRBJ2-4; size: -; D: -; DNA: TGCGCCAGCAGCCCCGTGACTAGATGGGGAGACATTCAGTACTTC; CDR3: CASSPVTRWGDIQYF
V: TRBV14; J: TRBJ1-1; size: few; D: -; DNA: TGTGCCAGCAGCCAAGTTGCGTCAGGGGTCGGTGCTTTCTTT; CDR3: CASSQVASGVGAFF
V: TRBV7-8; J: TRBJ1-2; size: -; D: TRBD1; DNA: TGTGCCAGCAGCTTAGAATCCGAGGGGGCGCGATCTTATTGGGGCTACACCTTC; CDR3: CASSLESEGARSYWGYTF
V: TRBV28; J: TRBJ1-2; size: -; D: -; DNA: TGTGCCAGCAGTTTATTCCCAGGGAACTATGGCTACACCTTC; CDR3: CASSLFPGNYGYTF
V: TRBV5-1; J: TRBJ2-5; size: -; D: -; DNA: TGCGCCAGCAGCCTGGGGGTCCTACAAGAGACCCAGTACTTC; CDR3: CASSLGVLQETQYF
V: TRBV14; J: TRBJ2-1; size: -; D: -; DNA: TGTGCCAGCAGCCGGAGGGAGAACAATGAGCAGTTCTTC; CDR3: CASSRRENNEQFF
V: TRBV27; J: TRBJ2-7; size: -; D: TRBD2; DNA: TGTGCCAGCAGTCTCCCCGGACTAGCGGGCTCCTACGAGCAGTACTTC; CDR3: CASSLPGLAGSYEQYF
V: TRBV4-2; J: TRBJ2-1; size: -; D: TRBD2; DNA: TGTGCCAGCAGCCAACCGGGGACTAGCGGAGACAATGAGCAGTTCTTC; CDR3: CASSQPGTSGDNEQFF
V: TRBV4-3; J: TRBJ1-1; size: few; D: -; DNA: TGCGCCAGCAGCCAAGAGGGATTCGCCACTGAAGCTTTCTTT; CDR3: CASSQEGFATEAFF
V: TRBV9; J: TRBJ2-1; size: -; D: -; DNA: TGTGCCAGCAGCGCCGGGTCCTCCTACAATGAGCAGTTCTTC; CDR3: CASSAGSSYNEQFF
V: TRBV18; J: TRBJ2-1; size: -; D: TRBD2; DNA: TGTGCCAGCTCACCACGGCAGCGGGAGTTTACCTACAATGAGCAGTTCTTC; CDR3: CASSPRQREFTYNEQFF
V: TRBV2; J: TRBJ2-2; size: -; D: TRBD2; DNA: TGTGCCAGTTCCGGGACTAGTAACGCCGGGGAGCTGTTTTTT; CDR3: CASSGTSNAGELFF
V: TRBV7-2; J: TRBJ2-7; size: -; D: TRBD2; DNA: TGTGCCAGCAGCTGGGCCGGGACTAGCGGTAGCTACGAGCAGTACTTC; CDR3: CASSWAGTSGSYEQYF
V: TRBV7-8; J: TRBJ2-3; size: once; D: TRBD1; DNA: TGTGCCAGCAGCTTAGATCGGACAGGGGATTCTGATACGCAGTATTTT; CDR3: CASSLDRTGDSDTQYF
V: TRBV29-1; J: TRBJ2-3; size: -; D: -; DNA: TGCAGCGTTTTTGCCTGGGAAGGGTCAGATACGCAGTATTTT; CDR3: CSVFAWEGSDTQYF
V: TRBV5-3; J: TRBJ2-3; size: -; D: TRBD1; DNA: TGTGCCAGAAGCTCGGGTCACAGGGGAGATACGCAGTATTTT; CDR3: CARSSGHRGDTQYF
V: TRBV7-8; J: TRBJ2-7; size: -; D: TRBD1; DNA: TGTGCCAGCAGCCCGACAACCCGGACAGGGGGAACCTACGAGCAGTACTTC; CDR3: CASSPTTRTGGTYEQYF
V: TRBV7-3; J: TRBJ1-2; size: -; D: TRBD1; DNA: TGTGCCAGCAGCTTAGGAGGGGGCGATGGCTACACCTTC; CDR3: CASSLGGGDGYTF
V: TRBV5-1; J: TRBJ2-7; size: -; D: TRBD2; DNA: TGCGCCAGCAGCTCACCGGGACTAGCGGTTTACGAGCAGTACTTC; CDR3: CASSSPGLAVYEQYF
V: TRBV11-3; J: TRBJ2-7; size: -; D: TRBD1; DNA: TGTGCCAGCAGAGGTAAGGGGGCGAATCACGAGCAGTACTTC; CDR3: CASRGKGANHEQYF
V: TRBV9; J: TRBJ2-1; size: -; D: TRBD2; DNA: TGTGCCAGCAGCCCCGGAGGCGGGGGGGGGCGAAATGAGCAGTTCTTC; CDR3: CASSPGGGGGRNEQFF